The rows below give T cell receptor beta chains drawn from one sample of a study of T cells in Graves' hyperthyroidism and ophthalmopathy. TCRdb processed the multiplex PCR reads anew with MiXCR; each CDR3 protein has one entry. This table holds around 250,000 distinct CDR3 sequences, over 15% found once. Sequences were obtained from blood. The receptor source for this set is a young woman with Graves' ophthalmopathy. Both conserved end residues are part of each CDR3. D genes are given only for firm matches. The size of a clone is reported for some rows only, either as once, few or many, or as a class for expanded clones.

J	length	V	D	size	CDR3	DNA
TRBJ2-7	15	TRBV20-1	-	many	CSARTTGMGGGEQYF	TGCAGTGCTAGGACCACAGGGATGGGAGGAGGGGAGCAGTACTTC
TRBJ1-4	14	TRBV20-1	TRBD1	many	CSAYPGTGVEKLFF	TGCAGTGCCTACCCCGGGACAGGGGTCGAAAAACTGTTTTTT
TRBJ1-5	14	TRBV10-3	-	many	CAISTQGVNQPQHF	TGTGCCATCAGTACCCAGGGTGTGAATCAGCCCCAGCATTTT
TRBJ2-7	14	TRBV20-1	TRBD2	-	CSAHLAGAGYEQYF	TGCAGTGCTCACCTAGCGGGAGCCGGGTACGAGCAGTACTTC
TRBJ2-3	14	TRBV12-3/TRBV12-4	TRBD2	few	CASSFGGNGDTQYF	TGTGCCAGCAGTTTCGGGGGGAATGGAGATACGCAGTATTTT
TRBJ1-2	15	TRBV28	TRBD1	-	CASSSLGTGTYGYTF	TGTGCCAGCAGTTCTCTCGGGACAGGGACGTATGGCTACACCTTC
TRBJ1-2	13	TRBV3-1	-	many	CASRRARGSSYTF	TGTGCCAGCAGACGGGCCCGGGGAAGTAGCTACACCTTC
TRBJ2-2	16	TRBV18	TRBD2	many	CASSSVAGPNTGELFF	TGTGCCAGCTCATCTGTAGCGGGTCCGAACACCGGGGAGCTGTTTTTT
TRBJ2-1	17	TRBV7-3	TRBD2	many	CASSLLMSGGESNEQFF	TGTGCCAGCAGCTTATTAATGAGTGGGGGGGAGAGCAATGAGCAGTTCTTC
TRBJ2-2	16	TRBV4-2	TRBD2	few	CASSQASGRDTGELFF	TGTGCCAGCAGCCAAGCTAGCGGGAGGGACACCGGGGAGCTGTTTTTT
TRBJ2-5	16	TRBV10-3	TRBD2	many	CAISAGSSGRVETQYF	TGTGCCATCAGTGCTGGGTCTAGCGGGAGGGTTGAGACCCAGTACTTC
TRBJ1-5	17	TRBV28	TRBD1	many	CASSSLGTGVSNQPQHF	TGTGCCAGCAGTTCTCTCGGGACAGGGGTTAGCAATCAGCCCCAGCATTTT
TRBJ2-7	16	TRBV18	-	many	CASSPRLSGGRYEQYF	TGTGCCAGCTCACCACGCCTGTCCGGGGGGCGCTACGAGCAGTACTTC
TRBJ1-5	14	TRBV19	-	many	CASKSGGSNQPQHF	TGTGCCAGTAAAAGCGGCGGTAGCAATCAGCCCCAGCATTTT
TRBJ2-7	16	TRBV11-2	TRBD2	many	CASSLNRLAGSYEQYF	TGTGCCAGCAGCTTAAATCGACTAGCGGGGAGCTACGAGCAGTACTTC
TRBJ2-5	16	TRBV5-4	-	-	CASSSGPVGGQETQYF	TGTGCCAGCAGCTCGGGACCCGTGGGGGGACAAGAGACCCAGTACTTC
TRBJ1-2	13	TRBV2	-	many	CASRQQGTGGYTF	TGTGCCAGCAGGCAGCAGGGTACCGGTGGCTACACCTTC
TRBJ1-1	14	TRBV7-9	-	many	CASNWRGDGTEAFF	TGTGCCAGCAACTGGAGGGGTGATGGCACTGAAGCTTTCTTT
TRBJ2-5	15	TRBV28	TRBD2	many	CASRGAGENEETQYF	TGTGCCAGCAGGGGAGCGGGGGAGAACGAAGAGACCCAGTACTTC
TRBJ1-6	13	TRBV11-3	-	many	CASSLDPHSPLHF	TGTGCCAGCAGCTTGGACCCTCATTCACCCCTCCACTTT
TRBJ2-5	15	TRBV5-4	TRBD2	many	CASSLGTSGVETQYF	TGTGCCAGCAGCTTGGGGACTAGCGGGGTAGAGACCCAGTACTTC
TRBJ1-2	15	TRBV6-1	-	many	CASSSIADGGYGYTF	TGTGCCAGCAGTTCAATCGCGGACGGGGGCTATGGCTACACCTTC
TRBJ1-1	14	TRBV20-1	-	many	CSARSQTANTEAFF	TGCAGTGCTAGAAGCCAAACGGCGAACACTGAAGCTTTCTTT
TRBJ2-5	13	TRBV11-2	-	many	CASSLGGLETQYF	TGTGCCAGCAGCTTAGGGGGGCTGGAGACCCAGTACTTC
TRBJ1-1	13	TRBV11-2	-	many	CATRPDLNTEAFF	TGTGCCACAAGACCAGACCTGAACACTGAAGCTTTCTTT
TRBJ1-5	13	TRBV19	-	-	CASSTDPRGPQHF	TGTGCCAGTAGTACTGACCCCAGGGGGCCCCAGCATTTT
TRBJ1-1	12	TRBV20-1	TRBD1	many	CSASWGQGVAFF	TGCAGTGCTAGTTGGGGACAGGGGGTGGCTTTCTTT
TRBJ2-7	14	TRBV7-2	-	-	CASSPGPGTYEQYF	TGTGCCAGCAGCCCAGGTCCAGGGACCTACGAGCAGTACTTC
TRBJ2-5	16	TRBV28	TRBD1	few	CASSSLGTGGVETQYF	TGTGCCAGCAGTTCTCTCGGGACAGGGGGAGTGGAGACCCAGTACTTC
TRBJ1-1	16	TRBV18	-	many	CASSSRTGQENTEAFF	TGTGCCAGCTCATCACGAACCGGGCAGGAGAACACTGAAGCTTTCTTT
TRBJ2-2	14	TRBV28	-	many	CASSLGGFAGELFF	TGTGCCAGCAGCCTAGGGGGGTTCGCCGGGGAGCTGTTTTTT
TRBJ2-5	12	TRBV28	-	many	CASSLLQETQYF	TGTGCCAGCAGCCTCTTACAAGAGACCCAGTACTTC
TRBJ2-7	16	TRBV6-2/TRBV6-3	TRBD1	many	CASSSSRTGGVKEQYF	TGTGCCAGCAGTTCCTCTCGGACAGGGGGCGTGAAGGAGCAGTACTTC
TRBJ2-1	13	TRBV7-2	TRBD1	-	CASRDRVANEQFF	TGTGCCAGCCGGGACAGGGTTGCCAATGAGCAGTTCTTC
TRBJ1-5	11	TRBV20-1	-	many	CSAGRGQPQHF	TGCAGTGCGGGACGTGGGCAGCCCCAGCATTTT
TRBJ1-1	11	TRBV6-1	-	many	CASSEVGLAFF	TGTGCCAGCAGTGAAGTGGGTTTAGCTTTCTTT
TRBJ2-1	14	TRBV20-1	-	many	CSAKEGSSYNEQFF	TGCAGTGCTAAAGAGGGGAGCTCCTACAATGAGCAGTTCTTC
TRBJ2-7	13	TRBV6-2/TRBV6-3	-	many	CASTAGGTYEQYF	TGTGCCAGCACCGCCGGCGGGACCTACGAGCAGTACTTC
TRBJ2-7	16	TRBV4-1	TRBD1	many	CASSQGPGQGFYEQYF	TGCGCCAGCAGCCAGGGACCGGGACAGGGATTCTACGAGCAGTACTTC
TRBJ2-1	20	TRBV12-5	TRBD2	few	CASGRTPGLAGEHSYNEQFF	TGTGCTAGTGGCCGGACCCCGGGACTAGCGGGGGAGCACTCCTACAATGAGCAGTTCTTC
TRBJ1-2	16	TRBV3-1	-	few	CASSQEGPGGNYGYTF	TGTGCCAGCAGCCAAGAGGGCCCGGGGGGGAACTATGGCTACACCTTC
TRBJ2-3	17	TRBV18	TRBD2	many	CASSPEEAGGPTDTQYF	TGTGCCAGCTCCCCCGAAGAAGCGGGGGGGCCCACAGATACGCAGTATTTT
TRBJ2-7	20	TRBV6-1	TRBD2	many	CASRIIRRDSGRTPSYEQYF	TGTGCCAGCAGAATAATCCGGCGGGATAGCGGGAGGACACCCTCCTACGAGCAGTACTTC
TRBJ2-1	14	TRBV4-1	TRBD2	few	CASRTSGGRDEQFF	TGCGCCAGCAGGACCTCTGGCGGGAGGGATGAGCAGTTCTTC
TRBJ2-5	15	TRBV15	TRBD2	many	CATSRGGTRDGTQYF	TGTGCCACCAGCAGAGGTGGGACTAGGGACGGGACCCAGTACTTC
TRBJ2-7	14	TRBV28	TRBD1	many	CASSFGTAPFEQYF	TGTGCCAGCAGTTTTGGGACAGCTCCCTTCGAGCAGTACTTC
TRBJ2-1	14	TRBV6-1	-	many	CASSEVGRNNEQFF	TGTGCCAGCAGTGAAGTCGGTAGAAACAATGAGCAGTTCTTC
TRBJ2-6	20	TRBV18	TRBD2	many	CASSPGDRTSFISGANVLTF	TGTGCCAGCTCACCCGGAGACAGGACTAGCTTCATCTCTGGGGCCAACGTCCTGACTTTC
TRBJ1-2	15	TRBV7-9	-	many	CASSSQGTPNYGYTF	TGTGCCAGCAGCTCGCAGGGGACGCCTAACTATGGCTACACCTTC
TRBJ2-5	15	TRBV11-2	TRBD2	many	CASSLNSGGAETQYF	TGTGCCAGCAGCCTTAATAGCGGGGGGGCAGAGACCCAGTACTTC
TRBJ1-2	13	TRBV30	TRBD1	-	CAWNRDRAYGYTF	TGTGCCTGGAACCGGGACAGGGCCTATGGCTACACCTTC